These 5 T cell receptor beta chains originate from one sample sequenced in a study of OX40 agonist ivuxolimab in advanced cancers. Clones were sequenced by immunoSEQ multiplex PCR, and TCRdb holds only the in-frame ones, with some missing. There are roughly 67,000 clones in the sample; more than 75% occur only once, and 0.38% lies in the top ten. The source material was CD4+ or CD8+ T cells sorted from blood, sampled in a trial of the OX40 agonist ivuxolimab. These receptor sequences come from an adult with an advanced solid tumor such as melanoma, head and neck, liver or kidney cancer.

The rearrangement uses TRBV20-1 and TRBJ2-7; D might be TRBD1 (6 bases). This CDR3 is 11 amino acids long. Germline CDR1 is DFQATT and CDR2 is SNEGSKA (reference sequence). V dropped 5 bases and J dropped 4 bases, with 9 bases sitting between them. CDR3 protein: CSAPQGYEQYF. The CDR3 nucleotides are TGCAGTGCTCCGCAGGGGTACGAGCAGTACTTC.

The J gene is TRBJ1-1, the V gene TRBV5-1, with D possibly being TRBD1 (6 bases). V dropped 4 bases and J dropped 3 bases, with 16 bases sitting between them. Looked up from germline, CDR1 is SGHRS and CDR2 is YFSETQ. This CDR3 is built from 15 residues. The CDR3 spells CASSVETGGYTEAFF. In nucleotides, the CDR3 is TGCGCCAGCAGCGTGGAGACAGGTGGGTACACTGAAGCTTTCTTT.

The V call is TRBV11-2, the J call TRBJ1-4; TRBD1 matches 9 bases. The CDR3 extends over 17 amino acids. V lost 5 bases and J lost 1; bases outside the gene matches: 8. The germline V gene has CDR1 SGHAT and CDR2 FQNNGV. CDR3 sequence reads: CASSRGQGTQTNEKLFF. Written as DNA, the CDR3 is TGTGCCAGCAGCCGAGGACAGGGGACACAAACTAATGAAAAACTGTTTTTT.

On this clone itself: Germline and junction disagree at one end, which may indicate a read error. This chain's CDR3 is CASSLGGLRRNEQFF. In nucleotides, the CDR3 is TGTGCCAGCAGTTTAGGGGGACTTCGAAGGAATGAGCAGTTCTTC. The V call is TRBV7-9, the J call TRBJ2-1; D might be TRBD1 or TRBD2, each matching 6 bases. Germline V gene sequence: CDR1 SEHNR, CDR2 FQNEAQ (reference sequence). This CDR3 spans 15 amino acids.

Concerning this clone itself: A read error may produce the germline difference seen at one junction end. The chain combines TRBV7-7 with TRBJ2-5; D tentatively reads TRBD1 or TRBD2 (6 bases each). The CDR3 has 16 amino acids. CDR1 SSHAT and CDR2 FNYEAQ come from the germline V gene (reference sequence). The CDR3 sequence: CASSLAPGPGGETQYF. The DNA for the CDR3 is TGTGCTAGCAGCTTAGCTCCCGGACCCGGGGGCGAGACCCAGTACTTC.